Shown below are 29 T cell receptor beta chains from a single sample sequenced in a study of T cell responses to AZD1222 COVID-19 vaccine. Profiled with immunoSEQ multiplex PCR; TCRdb holds only in-frame clones, not every one. In the table there are nearly 110,000 clones, under 95% of which are singletons. The sequencing here drew on peripheral blood, taken on day 0 of AZD1222 vaccination. The receptors derive from an adult in good health.

The V call is TRBV11-2, the J call TRBJ2-3, with D possibly TRBD2 on 7 matching bases. The CDR3 has 16 residues. The V end was cut by 3 bases, the J end by 1 base, with 14 bases between. Germline CDR1 and CDR2: SGHAT and FQNNGV. CDR3 residues: CASSFRGLAGTDTQYF. The DNA of the CDR3 is TGTGCCAGCAGCTTTCGGGGGCTAGCGGGCACAGATACGCAGTATTTT.

The chain is built from TRBV5-5 and TRBJ1-1; D remains unclear. Germline V gives CDR1 SGHKS, CDR2 YYEKEE (reference sequence). This CDR3 has 14 amino acids. With 0 bases removed from V and 1 base from J, the gap between germline ends came to 7 bases. The CDR3 sequence is CASSLVTENTEAFF. As DNA, the CDR3 is TGTGCCAGCAGCTTGGTCACCGAGAACACTGAAGCTTTCTTT.

The J gene is TRBJ2-7, the V gene TRBV29-1; TRBD2 matches at 12 bases. Losses at the gene ends were 7 bases for V and 1 base for J; bases not matched to a gene: 17. This CDR3 comprises 18 residues. Germline CDR1 reads SQVTM; CDR2 reads ANQGSEA. The CDR3 DNA is TGCAGCGCTCCCCAAGTCCCGACTAGCGGGGGACCTTCCTACGAGCAGTACTTC. It is translated as CSAPQVPTSGGPSYEQYF.

V gene TRBV20-1 combines with J gene TRBJ2-3; TRBD2 agrees at 8 bases. Germline-derived CDR1 and CDR2 are DFQATT and SNEGSKA (reference sequence). The CDR3 consists of 14 residues. Trimming at V came to 3 bases and at J to 4 bases, leaving 6 bases not matched to a gene. In nucleotides, the CDR3 is TGCAGTGCTAGTAGCGGGGTGGACTCAGATACGCAGTATTTT. As protein: CSASSGVDSDTQYF.

The rearrangement uses TRBV11-2 and TRBJ2-2; D not resolved. Trimming stripped 0 bases from V and 5 bases from J, with 10 bases between. The CDR3 has 15 residues. Germline V gene lookup returns CDR1 SGHAT and CDR2 FQNNGV. For the CDR3, the DNA is TGTGCCAGCAGCTTAGACGGGTATGGAACCGGGGAGCTGTTTTTT. This codes for CASSLDGYGTGELFF.

The table lists this clone with a count of one. In DNA form, the CDR3 reads TGTGCCAGCAGTTACTCGGTATATGAGCAGTACTTC. This translates into CASSYSVYEQYF. This chain links TRBV6-6 with TRBJ2-7; no firm D call. The CDR3 has 12 residues. V gave up 0 bases and J gave up 7 bases, with 7 bases separating them. CDR1 and CDR2 (germline): MNHNY, SVGAGI (reference sequence).

This clone occurred once. The CDR3: CASSPGTGGQLNSPLHF. CDR3 nucleotides: TGTGCCAGCAGTCCCGGGACAGGGGGACAACTTAATTCACCCCTCCACTTT. This rearrangement joins TRBV28 to TRBJ1-6; 11 bases align to TRBD1. The CDR3 runs to 17 residues. Losses at the gene ends were 5 bases for V and 6 bases for J; bases not matched to a gene: 9. Germline CDR1 MDHEN, CDR2 SYDVKM. The variable domain in full, with the rest retrieved from reference TRBV28 and TRBJ1-6, is DVKVTQSSRYLVKRTGEKVFLECVQDMDHENMFWYRQDPGLGLRLIYFSYDVKMKEKGDIPEGYSVSREKKERFSLILESASTNQTSMYLCASSPGTGGQLNSPLHFGNGTRLTVT.

CDR3 nucleotide sequence: TGTGCCAGTAGAGGGACAGGGCGCACTGAAGCTTTCTTT. This gives the protein CASRGTGRTEAFF. This chain joins TRBV19 and TRBJ1-1; 9 bases fit TRBD1. After removal of 6 bases from V and 4 bases from J, the junction contained 3 bases not matched to a gene. Germline-derived CDR1 and CDR2 are LNHDA and SQIVND (reference sequence). This CDR3 has 13 residues.

This sequence joins TRBV5-4 and TRBJ2-3; 8 bases agree with TRBD2. This CDR3 contains 15 residues. Losses at the gene ends were 4 bases for V and 4 bases for J; bases not matched to a gene: 8. Germline assignment: CDR1 SGHNT and CDR2 YYREEE (reference sequence). CDR3: CASSPGGGRADTQYF. As DNA, the CDR3 is TGTGCCAGCAGCCCGGGGGGGGGCAGAGCAGATACGCAGTATTTT.

The rearrangement joins TRBV24-1 to TRBJ2-2; no definite D call. Germline V gene lookup returns CDR1 KGHDR and CDR2 SFDVKD. V shed 1 base and J shed 1 base, with 12 bases lying between them. The CDR3 is 17 residues long. The DNA for the CDR3 is TGTGCCACCAGTGATTTTACAATTTTAAGGAACACCGGGGAGCTGTTTTTT. Amino acid sequence: CATSDFTILRNTGELFF.

The chain carries TRBV7-6 and TRBJ2-7, with TRBD2 as a possible D gene (5 bases). The V gene lost 0 bases and the J gene lost 2 bases, with 14 bases spanning the gap. CDR1 SGHVS and CDR2 FNYEAQ come from the germline V gene. CDR3 length: 16 residues. In DNA form, the CDR3 reads TGTGCCAGCAGCTTAGCCATACACGGAGGTCCCTACGAGCAGTACTTC. Translation: CASSLAIHGGPYEQYF.

This clone was picked up many times. The rearrangement uses TRBV6-1 and TRBJ1-1; 7 nucleotides align to TRBD1. Per the germline V gene, CDR1 is MNHNS and CDR2 is SASEGT. CDR3 length equals 14 residues. J gave up 7 bases and V 2 bases, and 7 bases lay outside the gene matches. The CDR3 DNA reads TGTGCCAGCAGTGAACTCGACAGGGTTGGTGAAGCTTTCTTT. Protein sequence: CASSELDRVGEAFF.

The genes are TRBV28 and TRBJ1-2; tentatively, D is TRBD1 (5 bases). CDR3 length: 14 amino acids. Germline lookup yields CDR1 MDHEN and CDR2 SYDVKM. V lost 3 bases to trimming and J lost 4 bases, with 12 bases between them. CDR3 nucleotides: TGTGCCAGCAGTTTTACGGGGCAGGCCTATGGCTACACCTTC. Translated: CASSFTGQAYGYTF.

This rearrangement joins TRBV28 to TRBJ1-2, with D perhaps matching TRBD1 (6 bases). The CDR3 is 15 residues long. In germline, CDR1 is MDHEN, CDR2 SYDVKM. V was shortened by 4 bases and J by 6 bases, with 18 bases between the two germline ends. CDR3 sequence: CASSSPPQGSDGYTF. The CDR3 DNA is TGTGCCAGCAGTTCACCACCCCAGGGGTCTGATGGCTACACCTTC.

V and J are TRBV3-1 (or the pseudogene TRBV3-2) and TRBJ1-5; TRBD1 matches 8 bases. J was trimmed by 4 bases and V by 1 base; bases with no gene match: 9. The germline gives CDR1 LGHDT, CDR2 YNNKEL (reference sequence). This CDR3 has 17 amino acids. CDR3 in amino acids: CASSQAVGQGANQPQHF. For the CDR3, the DNA is TGTGCCAGCAGCCAAGCCGTGGGCCAGGGGGCGAATCAGCCCCAGCATTTT.

This sequence joins TRBV5-6 and TRBJ2-1; tentatively, D is TRBD1 (6 bases). The CDR3 has 16 amino acids. The germline V gene has CDR1 SGHDT and CDR2 YYEEEE. Trimming took 1 base from V and 6 from J, leaving 17 bases between them. CDR3 amino acids: CASSLTGNPLGNEQFF. The CDR3 DNA sequence: TGTGCCAGCAGCTTGACAGGGAACCCCCTAGGCAATGAGCAGTTCTTC.

The V and J genes are TRBV2 and TRBJ2-7; the D call may be TRBD1 or TRBD2 (6 bases each). The CDR3 has 13 amino acids. CDR1 is SNHLY, CDR2 FYNNEI, per germline. Trimming took 6 bases from V and 2 from J, leaving 11 bases between them. The CDR3 sequence is CASRGGGAYEQYF. In DNA form, the CDR3 reads TGTGCCAGCAGGGGGGGCGGCGCCTACGAGCAGTACTTC.

The sample holds one count of this clone. The chain uses TRBV7-3 and TRBJ1-1; D is ambiguous. Germline V lookup: CDR1 SGHTA, CDR2 FQGTGA. CDR3 length: 13 residues. Deletions cut 2 bases from V and 0 bases from J, with 4 bases between. Here the CDR3 reads CASSLLVNTEAFF. The CDR3 region has the DNA TGTGCCAGCAGCTTACTGGTGAACACTGAAGCTTTCTTT.

Notes on this clone: The sample has other DNA sequences that encode this CDR3 too. V gene TRBV7-9 combines with J gene TRBJ2-2; unclear D gene. The germline gives CDR1 SEHNR, CDR2 FQNEAQ (reference sequence). Trimming stripped 5 bases from V and 6 bases from J, with 7 bases between. The CDR3 extends over 12 amino acids. CDR3 DNA sequence: TGTGCCAGCAGCCTAGAGGCCGGGGAGCTGTTTTTT. Protein product: CASSLEAGELFF.

The V call is TRBV5-5, the J call TRBJ1-3; D unresolved. The CDR3 totals 15 residues. Trimming took 4 bases from V and 0 from J, leaving 11 bases between them. The germline V gene has CDR1 SGHKS and CDR2 YYEKEE (reference sequence). CDR3 DNA: TGTGCCAGCAGCCCGACCATATACTCTGGAAACACCATATATTTT. Protein sequence: CASSPTIYSGNTIYF.

The chain uses TRBV2 and TRBJ2-7; 7 bases agree with TRBD1. Germline CDR1 is SNHLY and CDR2 is FYNNEI. V lost 8 bases, J lost 3 bases, and 10 bases stayed unmatched. This CDR3 has 14 amino acids. The CDR3 bases are TGTGCCAGCGGGGTCGGACAGGTCGTCTACGAGCAGTACTTC. It specifies CASGVGQVVYEQYF.

This clone showed up just once. The chain carries TRBV6-5 and TRBJ1-1; TRBD1 agrees at 7 bases. CDR3 size: 14 residues. Unmatched junction bases numbered 8, after V lost 7 bases and J lost 3 bases. Germline V lookup: CDR1 MNHEY, CDR2 SVGAGI. The CDR3 region has the DNA TGTGCCAGCAAGGAAGGGGGCTCGTACACTGAAGCTTTCTTT. This sequence encodes CASKEGGSYTEAFF.

The chain joins TRBV6-5 to TRBJ1-4; no clear D. Germline values: CDR1 MNHEY, CDR2 SVGAGI. This CDR3 contains 15 residues. Trimming stripped 4 bases from V and 2 bases from J, with 11 bases between. Written as DNA, the CDR3 is TGTGCCAGCAGTTCCGGTTTTGGTACTAATGAAAAACTGTTTTTT. Encoded protein: CASSSGFGTNEKLFF.

The chain has TRBV6-1 and TRBJ2-5; no clear D gene. CDR1 and CDR2 from the germline V gene are MNHNS and SASEGT. Deletions cut 3 bases from V and 5 bases from J, with 4 bases between. The CDR3 loop spans 11 amino acids. DNA for the CDR3: TGTGCCAGCAGTGAGGAGGAGACCCAGTACTTC. Encoded protein: CASSEEETQYF.

V and J are TRBV10-3 and TRBJ2-1; D call uncertain. Trimming removed 0 bases from V and 4 bases from J, with 7 bases in between. The CDR3 spans 14 residues. The germline V gene encodes CDR1 ENHRY and CDR2 SYGVKD. The CDR3 DNA is TGTGCCATCAGTGAGTCAACTGAGTACAATGAGCAGTTCTTC. Its protein product is CAISESTEYNEQFF.

The chain carries TRBV6-5 and TRBJ1-2; D perhaps matches TRBD1 (5 bases). This CDR3 is built from 13 residues. Looked up from germline, CDR1 is MNHEY and CDR2 is SVGAGI. Trimming removed 6 bases from V and 5 bases from J, with 13 bases in between. The CDR3 DNA reads as TGTGCCAGCAGCTCCGGGCAGGGATATGGCTACACCTTC. As protein: CASSSGQGYGYTF.

This chain uses TRBV28 with TRBJ1-4; no clear D. The CDR3 sequence is 12 residues long. V lost 8 bases, J lost 6 bases, and 10 bases lay in between. Per germline, CDR1 MDHEN and CDR2 SYDVKM. The CDR3 sequence: CASGRHDEKLFF. CDR3 coding DNA: TGTGCCAGCGGGCGACATGATGAAAAACTGTTTTTT.

The chain couples TRBV30 to TRBJ1-4; TRBD1 might be the D (5 bases). Germline CDR1 and CDR2: GTSNPN and SVGIG (reference sequence). This CDR3 is 12 amino acids long. The V gene lost 3 bases and the J gene lost 8 bases, with 10 bases spanning the gap. The chain's CDR3 is CAWRGVDEKLFF. CDR3 bases: TGTGCCTGGAGAGGGGTAGACGAAAAACTGTTTTTT.

V is TRBV7-9 and J is TRBJ2-7; unclear D gene. This CDR3 has 15 residues. CDR1 is SEHNR and CDR2 is FQNEAQ in the germline V gene (reference sequence). Trimming cost V 5 bases and J 6 bases, with 20 bases left between them. CDR3 in amino acids: CASSPPVRKVGEQYF. CDR3 DNA: TGTGCCAGCAGCCCCCCCGTCCGGAAGGTTGGCGAGCAGTACTTC.